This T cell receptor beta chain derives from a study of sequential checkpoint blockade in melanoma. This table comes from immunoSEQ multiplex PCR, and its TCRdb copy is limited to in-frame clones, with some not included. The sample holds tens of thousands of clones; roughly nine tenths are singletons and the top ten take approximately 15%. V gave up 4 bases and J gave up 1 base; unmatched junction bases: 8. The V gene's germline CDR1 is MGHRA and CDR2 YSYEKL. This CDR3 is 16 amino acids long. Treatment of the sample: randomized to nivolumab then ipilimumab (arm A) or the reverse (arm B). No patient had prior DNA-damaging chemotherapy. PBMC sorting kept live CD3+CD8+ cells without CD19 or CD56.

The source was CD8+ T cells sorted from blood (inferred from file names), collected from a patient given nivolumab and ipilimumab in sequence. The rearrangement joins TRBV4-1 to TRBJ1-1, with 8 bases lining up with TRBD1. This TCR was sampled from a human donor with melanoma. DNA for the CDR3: TGCGCCAGCAGCCTTTCCGGGACAGGCTCGAACACTGAAGCTTTCTTT. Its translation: CASSLSGTGSNTEAFF.